This note documents a single TCR beta chain sequence. Its cognate antigen has yet to be identified. The sample originates from a study of CXCR3-negative and CXCR3-positive naive CD8 T cells (dated by TCRdb to 2018 to 2020). Notes on the research overall: In total, about 150 million TRB reads were obtained, corresponding to roughly 1.5 +/- 0.3 million reads per library. The diversity and physicochemical repertoire analyses included 11 donors pooled from two independent experiments. TRBV-TRBJ cluster analysis included naive subsets from roughly 5 donors and memory cells from 3 donors.

What the research found in general, with its limitations: Because surface CD5, which is linked to self-reactivity in mice, was comparable between the naive subsets, TCR interaction strength was also inferred from the physicochemical properties of TRB CDR3s. Because CXCR3 expression was partially decreased after cryopreservation, freshly isolated PBMCs were used for most assays. Naive CXCR3-negative and CXCR3-positive cells from the same donor showed similar TRBV-TRBJ usage, whereas memory cells showed distinct patterns. TRB CDR3s from CXCR3-positive naive cells showed higher hydrophobicity (lower Kidera factor 4), lower energy, and higher strength and volume indices than CXCR3-negative naive cells. Comparably high repertoire diversity was found in both naive subsets, whereas much lower repertoire diversity was found in memory CD8+ T cells.

Sequencing was performed on a NextSeq 550. The Human TCR Profiling Kit (MiLaboratory) was used to prepare UMI-labeled 5' RACE TRB cDNA libraries. cDNA synthesis used the entire amount of extracted RNA, and PCR amplification then used the entire amount of cDNA produced. Libraries were prepared in parallel using an identical number of PCR cycles. As for the authors' bioinformatics: MIGEC and MiXCR extracted about 50,000 +/- 10,000 unique UMI-labeled TRB cDNA molecules per library, requiring at least two reads per UMI. Each library averaged around 40,000 +/- 10,000 functional in-frame TRB CDR3 nucleotide clonotypes without stop codons. After downsampling to 5000 UMI-labeled TRB molecules per sample, diversity metrics, including normalized Shannon-Wiener and Chao1, were computed in VDJtools. VDJtools was used to calculate clonotype-size-weighted physicochemical properties of the central five CDR3 residues, namely interaction energy, strength, volume and Kidera factor 4. Reads reprocessed by TCRdb are summarized as one entry per CDR3 protein sequence, and DNA is absent. TCRdb's processing, not the authors', yielded these V and J calls. The record for this sample contains around 63,000 distinct CDR3 sequences. Together, the top ten hold approximately 4.4% of the sample.

For each CD8+ T cell subset, flow sorting was done in triplicate, and under 350,000 cells per subset went directly into RLT lysis buffer. To exclude memory contaminants, naive CD8+ T cells were stringently defined as CD45RO-CCR7+CD27+CD95-. Peripheral blood mononuclear cells were isolated from buffy coats by standard density gradient centrifugation. A FACSAria III was used to flow-sort naive CD8+ T cells into CXCR3-negative and CXCR3-positive populations. An RNeasy Mini Kit was used to extract total RNA from the sorted cells. This TCR derives from a human donor in good health. Some clones in this sample may be carry-over from other donors' samples. Input material: naive CXCR3+ CD8+ T cells from blood. The cell subset or site label for this specimen denotes: CD45RO-CCR7+CD27+CD95- naive CD8+ T cells expressing CXCR3 (TNR3+).

This receptor has the CDR3 CASSYSGAEAFF. The V gene is TRBV6-5 and the J gene is TRBJ1-1; without DNA, the TCRdb call of TRBD1 cannot be checked. Taken from the germline V gene, the CDR1 and CDR2 loops are MNHEY and SVGAGI. The CDR3 numbers 12 residues from cysteine through phenylalanine. No nucleotide data were recorded.